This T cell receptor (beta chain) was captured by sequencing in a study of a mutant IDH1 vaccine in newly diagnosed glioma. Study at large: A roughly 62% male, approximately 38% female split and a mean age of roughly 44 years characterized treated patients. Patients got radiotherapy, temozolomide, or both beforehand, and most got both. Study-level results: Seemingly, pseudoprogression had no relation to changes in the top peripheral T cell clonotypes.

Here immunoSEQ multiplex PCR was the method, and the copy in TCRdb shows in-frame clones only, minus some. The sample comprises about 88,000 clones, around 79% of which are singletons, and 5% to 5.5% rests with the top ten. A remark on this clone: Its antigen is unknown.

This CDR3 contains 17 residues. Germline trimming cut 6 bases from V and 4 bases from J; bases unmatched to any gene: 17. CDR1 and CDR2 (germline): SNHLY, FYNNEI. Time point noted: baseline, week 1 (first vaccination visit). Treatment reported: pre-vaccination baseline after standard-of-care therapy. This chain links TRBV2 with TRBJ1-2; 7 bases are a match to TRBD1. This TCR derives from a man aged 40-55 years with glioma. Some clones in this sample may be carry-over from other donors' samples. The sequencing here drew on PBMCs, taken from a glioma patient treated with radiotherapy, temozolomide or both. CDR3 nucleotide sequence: TGTGCCAGCAGCGACACGACAGGGTCGGGGCTAGTCTATGGCTACACCTTC. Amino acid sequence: CASSDTTGSGLVYGYTF.